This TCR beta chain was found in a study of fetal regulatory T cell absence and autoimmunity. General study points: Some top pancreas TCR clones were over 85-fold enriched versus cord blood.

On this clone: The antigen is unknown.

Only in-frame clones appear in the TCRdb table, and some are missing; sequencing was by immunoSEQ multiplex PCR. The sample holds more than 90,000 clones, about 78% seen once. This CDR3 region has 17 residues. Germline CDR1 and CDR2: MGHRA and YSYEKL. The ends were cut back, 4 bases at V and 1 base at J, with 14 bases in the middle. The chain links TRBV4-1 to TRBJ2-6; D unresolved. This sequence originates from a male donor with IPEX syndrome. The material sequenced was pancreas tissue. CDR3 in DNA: TGCGCCAGCAGCCGTAGTGTCTCCGGGTCTGGGGCCAACGTCCTGACTTTC. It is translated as CASSRSVSGSGANVLTF.